This TCR beta chain was recovered during a study of blood T cell repertoires in COVID-19. Study in general: Whether acute or convalescent, the COVID-19 samples came from the United States, Italy and Spain. PBMCs, B-cell-depleted T cells, or T cells provided the cDNA or gDNA that made up the material.

Per the authors' pipeline: Nucleated cell counts were estimated from reference gene primer amplification. Method: immunoSEQ multiplex PCR; TCRdb's copy keeps in-frame clones and lacks some. The V and J calls and clone size were taken over from that table, and D and trimming were inferred from the DNA. The sample consists of hundreds of thousands of clones, 80% to 90% of them appearing once. Material: peripheral blood. This clonotype was sampled from a woman between 45 and 65 years old who had recovered from COVID-19.

The CDR3 sequence is CASRTGGVQPQHF. DNA for the CDR3: TGTGCCAGCAGGACAGGGGGCGTTCAGCCCCAGCATTTT. The V gene is TRBV28, the J gene TRBJ1-5; TRBD1 matches at 10 bases. Trimming at V came to 6 bases and at J to 6 bases, leaving 2 bases not matched to a gene. Germline values: CDR1 MDHEN, CDR2 SYDVKM. The CDR3 has 13 amino acids.